This record concerns one TCR beta chain sequence. The data stem from a study of T cells in Graves' hyperthyroidism and ophthalmopathy. From RNA transcripts, TCR beta CDR3 regions were amplified. When the TCR CDR3 underwent first-round RT-PCR, the HTBI primer set was used. TCRdb passed the multiplex PCR reads through MiXCR, listing each CDR3 protein once. The table lists about 690,000 distinct CDR3 sequences, roughly a sixth of them singletons. CDR1 is MNHEY, CDR2 SMNVEV, per germline (reference sequence). V lost 5 bases and J lost 0; bases outside the gene matches: 5. The CDR3 sequence is 15 residues long.

The chain has TRBV27 and TRBJ2-7; 9 nucleotides line up with TRBD2. The receptor was derived from a man in his fifties with Graves' hyperthyroidism. The sequencing sample was made of blood. The CDR3 sequence: CASSPRGGGSYEQYF. In nucleotides, the CDR3 is TGTGCCAGCAGTCCCCGCGGGGGGGGCTCCTACGAGCAGTACTTC.